Sequencing of this T cell receptor (beta chain) was carried out in a study of cytomegalovirus exposure and HLA in healthy donors. To note about this clone: Its antigen is unknown.

The PCR contained 60 Vbeta and 13 Jbeta primers. Assay used: immunoSEQ multiplex PCR; TCRdb lists only in-frame clones, some missing. The sample gives more than 90,000 clones, about 74% of which show up once; around 5% is in the top ten. Findings and limits, study-wide: Among immune exposure information, only CMV serostatus was available.

This CDR3 has 14 amino acids. Germline V lookup: CDR1 LNHDA, CDR2 SQIVND (reference sequence). V lost 4 bases, J lost 7 bases, and 6 bases stayed unmatched. At the time of sampling, donors were nominally healthy, though unrecorded immune exposures were likely. The specimen was PBMCs. The origin of this receptor is a man younger than 45 in good health and CMV-seropositive. This sequence joins TRBV19 and TRBJ2-4; 8 bases match TRBD1. CDR3 sequence (DNA): TGTGCCAGTAGTAATCCTAGACAGGGGAACATTCAGTACTTC. Residues: CASSNPRQGNIQYF.